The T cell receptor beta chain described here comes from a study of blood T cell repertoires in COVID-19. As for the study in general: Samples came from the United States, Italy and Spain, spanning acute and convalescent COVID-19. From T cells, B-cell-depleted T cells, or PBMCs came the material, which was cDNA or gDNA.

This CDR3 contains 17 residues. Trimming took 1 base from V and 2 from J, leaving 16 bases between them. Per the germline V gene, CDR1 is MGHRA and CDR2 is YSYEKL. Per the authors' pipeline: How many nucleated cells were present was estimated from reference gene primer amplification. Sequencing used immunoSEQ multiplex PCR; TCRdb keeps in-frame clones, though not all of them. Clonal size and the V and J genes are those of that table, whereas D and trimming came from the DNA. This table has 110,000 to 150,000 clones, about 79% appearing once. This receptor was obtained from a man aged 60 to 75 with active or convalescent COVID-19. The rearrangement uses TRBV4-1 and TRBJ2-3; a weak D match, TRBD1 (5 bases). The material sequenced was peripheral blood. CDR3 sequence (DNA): TGCGCCAGCAGCCAAGCCCGGTGGCAGGGATACACAGATACGCAGTATTTT. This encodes CASSQARWQGYTDTQYF.